Below, 16 T cell receptor beta chains from the same sample are listed, as sequenced in a study of blood T cell repertoires in COVID-19. The table came from immunoSEQ multiplex PCR; TCRdb's copy has only in-frame clones and leaves some out. Found here are 140,000 to 150,000 clones, around four fifths of them singletons; the top ten hold about 6.1%. The sample was PBMCs or T cells enriched from blood (not recorded which). Receptor source: a woman aged 40 to 49 who had recovered from COVID-19.

The chain is built from TRBV11-3 and TRBJ2-1, with D possibly being TRBD1 (5 bases). The CDR3 sequence is 14 residues long. Trimming cost V 5 bases and J 8 bases, with 16 bases left between them. Germline V gene sequence: CDR1 SGHNT, CDR2 YENEEA. This CDR3 is CASSLGRVGHEQFF. DNA of the CDR3: TGTGCCAGCAGCCTCGGACGAGTGGGGCATGAGCAGTTCTTC.

V is TRBV6-5 and J is TRBJ2-1; D is perhaps TRBD1 (5 bases). The germline V gene encodes CDR1 MNHEY and CDR2 SVGAGI. Trimming cost V 11 bases and J 2 bases, with 13 bases left between them. This CDR3 spans 13 amino acids. In nucleotides, the CDR3 is TGTGCCGCACAGGCCCGAACCTACAATGAGCAGTTCTTC. Amino acids: CAAQARTYNEQFF.

V is TRBV4-1 and J is TRBJ2-5; D possibly corresponds to TRBD1 (6 bases). The CDR3 runs 14 residues. CDR1 and CDR2 from the germline V gene are MGHRA and YSYEKL. Trimming removed 6 bases from V and 2 bases from J, with 13 bases in between. The CDR3 DNA is TGCGCCAGCAGTGTCGGCAGGGGACAAGAGACCCAGTACTTC. This encodes CASSVGRGQETQYF.

The genes are TRBV30 and TRBJ1-2; 10 bases map to TRBD1. Germline V CDR1 and CDR2: GTSNPN, SVGIG (reference sequence). J gave up 7 bases and V 3 bases, and 5 bases lay outside the gene matches. CDR3 length equals 13 residues. Here the CDR3 DNA reads TGTGCCTGGAGATTCGGGACAGGGGTTGGCTACACCTTC. Its translation is CAWRFGTGVGYTF.

This clone appeared a few times. V is TRBV7-2 and J is TRBJ1-2; the D gene is possibly TRBD1 (5 bases). Deletions cut 0 bases from V and 8 bases from J, with 10 bases between. The CDR3 totals 13 residues. Looked up from germline, CDR1 is SGHTA and CDR2 is FQGNSA. CDR3 DNA sequence: TGTGCCAGCAGCTTAGCGGAGGGGTTCGGCTACACCTTC. Translation gives CASSLAEGFGYTF.

The chain is built from TRBV14 and TRBJ1-2; no clear D gene. CDR3 length equals 13 residues. Per the germline V gene, CDR1 is SGHDN and CDR2 is FVKESK. The V end was cut by 4 bases, the J end by 7 bases, with 13 bases between. CDR3 nucleotides: TGTGCCAGCAGCCCGACACGGAGGAGTGGCTACACCTTC. It specifies CASSPTRRSGYTF.

This clone is a singleton in its sample. Other nucleotide sequences from this sample produce the same CDR3. This chain links TRBV18 with TRBJ1-1; 9 bases line up with TRBD1. Germline assignment: CDR1 KGHSH and CDR2 LQKENI. Trimming at V came to 2 bases and at J to 0 bases, leaving 1 base not matched to a gene. The CDR3 is made up of 15 amino acids. Here the CDR3 reads CASSPGQGMNTEAFF. The CDR3 DNA reads as TGTGCCAGCTCACCAGGACAGGGGATGAACACTGAAGCTTTCTTT.

The chain couples TRBV14 to TRBJ1-2; D is unclear. Germline CDR1 and CDR2: SGHDN and FVKESK. The CDR3 is made up of 13 amino acids. Deletions cut 3 bases from V and 8 bases from J, with 13 bases between. The DNA for the CDR3 is TGTGCCAGCAGCCAGTCTCCGGGGAGAGGCTACACCTTC. It encodes CASSQSPGRGYTF.

V is TRBV4-2 and J is TRBJ2-7, with TRBD1 matching over 9 bases. J was trimmed by 1 base and V by 4 bases; bases with no gene match: 14. Per germline, CDR1 LGHNA and CDR2 YNFKEQ. This CDR3 comprises 18 residues. In DNA form, the CDR3 reads TGTGCCAGCAGCCCGGGGACAGGGCTTTTGGAAGCGTCCTACGAGCAGTACTTC. This sequence encodes CASSPGTGLLEASYEQYF.

The V and J genes are TRBV7-9 and TRBJ1-1; 8 positions agree with TRBD1. The CDR3 sequence is 14 residues long. Germline assignment: CDR1 SEHNR and CDR2 FQNEAQ (reference sequence). V dropped 4 bases and J dropped 3; count of bases not matched to a gene: 4. Here the CDR3 DNA reads TGTGCCAGCAGCTACAGGGGGTCGGACACTGAAGCTTTCTTT. It translates to CASSYRGSDTEAFF.

V usage is TRBV30 and J usage is TRBJ2-5; the D gene is possibly TRBD2 (5 bases). Germline CDR1 and CDR2: GTSNPN and SVGIG (reference sequence). Trimming took 5 bases from V and 1 from J, leaving 17 bases between them. The CDR3 consists of 15 residues. The CDR3: CAWGWTENPQETQYF. The CDR3 DNA sequence: TGTGCCTGGGGATGGACTGAGAACCCCCAAGAGACCCAGTACTTC.

This chain joins TRBV3-1 (or the pseudogene TRBV3-2) and TRBJ2-2; 7 bases are shared with TRBD2. Germline trimming cut 6 bases from V and 0 bases from J; bases unmatched to any gene: 4. CDR3 length: 15 residues. Germline V gene data show CDR1 as LGHDT and CDR2 as YNNKEL (reference sequence). CDR3 in DNA: TGTGCCAGCAGTCCGGGGGGATCGAACACCGGGGAGCTGTTTTTT. Translation gives CASSPGGSNTGELFF.

The chain combines TRBV5-6 with TRBJ1-5; 7 bases map to TRBD1. The CDR3 runs 16 residues. The V and J ends lost 10 bases and 1 base, in that order; junction bases with no gene match: 14. Germline CDR1 reads SGHDT; CDR2 reads YYEEEE. The CDR3 DNA reads TGTGCCCCCTCCGGAGGGGGCAGAGAGAGCAATCAGCCCCAGCATTTT. Its protein product is CAPSGGGRESNQPQHF. The entire variable domain, with the rest obtained from reference TRBV5-6 and TRBJ1-5, is as follows: DAGVTQSPTHLIKTRGQQVTLRCSPKSGHDTVSWYQQALGQGPQFIFQYYEEEERQRGNFPDRFSGHQFPNYSSELNVNALLLGDSALYLCAPSGGGRESNQPQHFGDGTRLSIL.

This clone was recorded at least ten times. CDR3 loop: CAISTVEGYNYGYTF. In DNA form, the CDR3 reads TGTGCCATCAGTACCGTCGAGGGTTACAACTATGGCTACACCTTC. The chain recombines TRBV10-3 with TRBJ1-2, with no clear D. Deletions cut 5 bases from V and 2 bases from J, with 15 bases between. CDR1 and CDR2 from the germline V gene are ENHRY and SYGVKD. The CDR3 has 15 residues.

This chain connects TRBV6-5 to TRBJ2-7; 8 bases are a match to TRBD2. There are 16 residues in the CDR3. From germline, CDR1 is MNHEY and CDR2 SVGAGI. With V trimmed by 0 bases and J by 2 bases, 6 bases remained unmatched. The chain's CDR3 is CASSYSAGGQPYEQYF. As DNA, the CDR3 is TGTGCCAGCAGTTACTCCGCGGGGGGCCAGCCCTACGAGCAGTACTTC.

This sequence joins TRBV2 and TRBJ2-1; 16 bases are a match to TRBD2. Germline CDR1 SNHLY, CDR2 FYNNEI. The length of the CDR3 is 18 residues. V lost 7 bases and J lost 3; bases outside the gene matches: 9. The CDR3 spells CASNPGLAGGLFYNEQFF. CDR3 bases: TGTGCCAGCAACCCGGGACTAGCGGGGGGGCTGTTCTACAATGAGCAGTTCTTC.